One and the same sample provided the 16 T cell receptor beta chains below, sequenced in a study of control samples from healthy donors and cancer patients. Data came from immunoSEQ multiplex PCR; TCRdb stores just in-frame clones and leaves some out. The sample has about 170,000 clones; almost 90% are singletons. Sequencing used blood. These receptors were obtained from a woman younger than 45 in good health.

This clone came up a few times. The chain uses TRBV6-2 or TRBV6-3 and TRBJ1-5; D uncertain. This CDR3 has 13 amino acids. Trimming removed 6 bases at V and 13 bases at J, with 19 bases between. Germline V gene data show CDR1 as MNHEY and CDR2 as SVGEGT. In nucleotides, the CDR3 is TGTGCCAGCAGCCAATTCTACGGGTCCTTACAGCATTTT. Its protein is CASSQFYGSLQHF.

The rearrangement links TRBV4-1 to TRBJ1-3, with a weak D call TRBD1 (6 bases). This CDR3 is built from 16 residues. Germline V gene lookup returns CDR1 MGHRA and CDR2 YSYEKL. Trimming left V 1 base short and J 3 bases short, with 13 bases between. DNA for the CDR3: TGCGCCAGCAGCCAAGTGGGTCACAGGGTTGGAAACACCATATATTTT. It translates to CASSQVGHRVGNTIYF.

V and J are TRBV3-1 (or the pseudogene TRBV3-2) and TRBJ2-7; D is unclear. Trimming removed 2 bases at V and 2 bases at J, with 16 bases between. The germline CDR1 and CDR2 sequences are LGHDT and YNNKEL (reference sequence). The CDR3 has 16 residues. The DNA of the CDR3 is TGTGCCAGCAGCCAACTGACGGGTCACCTAGCCTACGAGCAGTACTTC. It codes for CASSQLTGHLAYEQYF.

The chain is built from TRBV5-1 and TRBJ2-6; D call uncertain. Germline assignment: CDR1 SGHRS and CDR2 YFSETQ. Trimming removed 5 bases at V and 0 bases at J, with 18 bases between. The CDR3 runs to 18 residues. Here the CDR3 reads CASSTQAGLNSGANVLTF. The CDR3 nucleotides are TGCGCCAGCAGTACTCAAGCAGGCTTGAACTCTGGGGCCAACGTCCTGACTTTC.

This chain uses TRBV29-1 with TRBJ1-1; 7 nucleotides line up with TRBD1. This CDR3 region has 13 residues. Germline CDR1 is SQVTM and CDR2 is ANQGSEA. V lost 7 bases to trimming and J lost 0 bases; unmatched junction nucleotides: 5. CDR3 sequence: CSALGQMNTEAFF. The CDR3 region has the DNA TGCAGCGCCCTGGGACAGATGAACACTGAAGCTTTCTTT. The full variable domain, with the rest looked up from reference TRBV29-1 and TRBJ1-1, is SAVISQKPSRDICQRGTSLTIQCQVDSQVTMMFWYRQQPGQSLTLIATANQGSEATYESGFVIDKFPISRPNLTFSTLTVSNMSPEDSSIYLCSALGQMNTEAFFGQGTRLTVV.

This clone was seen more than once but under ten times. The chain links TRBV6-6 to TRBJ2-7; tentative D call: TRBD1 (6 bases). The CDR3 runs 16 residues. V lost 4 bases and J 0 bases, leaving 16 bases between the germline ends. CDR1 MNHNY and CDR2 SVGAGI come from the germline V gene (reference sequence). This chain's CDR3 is CASSFSTGPSSYEQYF. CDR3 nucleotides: TGTGCCAGCAGTTTTTCGACAGGCCCTAGCTCCTACGAGCAGTACTTC.

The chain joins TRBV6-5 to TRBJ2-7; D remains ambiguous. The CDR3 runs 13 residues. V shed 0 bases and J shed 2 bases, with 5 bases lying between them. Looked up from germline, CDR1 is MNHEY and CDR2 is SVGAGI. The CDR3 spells CASSYSFAYEQYF. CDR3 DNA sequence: TGTGCCAGCAGTTACTCGTTTGCCTACGAGCAGTACTTC.

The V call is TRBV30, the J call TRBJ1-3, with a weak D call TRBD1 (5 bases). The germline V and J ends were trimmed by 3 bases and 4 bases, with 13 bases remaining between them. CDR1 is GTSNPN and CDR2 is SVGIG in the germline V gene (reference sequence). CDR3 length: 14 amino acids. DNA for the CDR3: TGTGCCTGGAGGGGCCCAGGGACGGGAAACACCATATATTTT. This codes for CAWRGPGTGNTIYF.

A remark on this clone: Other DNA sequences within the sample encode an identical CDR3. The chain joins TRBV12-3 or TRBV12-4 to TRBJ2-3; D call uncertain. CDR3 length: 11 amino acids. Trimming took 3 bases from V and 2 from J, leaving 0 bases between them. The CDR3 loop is CASSFTDTQYF. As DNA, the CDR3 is TGTGCCAGCAGTTTCACAGATACGCAGTATTTT.

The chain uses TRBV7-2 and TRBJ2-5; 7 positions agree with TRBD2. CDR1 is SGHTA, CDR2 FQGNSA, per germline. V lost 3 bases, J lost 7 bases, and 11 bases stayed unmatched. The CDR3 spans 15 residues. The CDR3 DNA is TGTGCCAGCAGCTTGGGGGGGACTATCTATGTGACCCAGTACTTC. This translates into CASSLGGTIYVTQYF.

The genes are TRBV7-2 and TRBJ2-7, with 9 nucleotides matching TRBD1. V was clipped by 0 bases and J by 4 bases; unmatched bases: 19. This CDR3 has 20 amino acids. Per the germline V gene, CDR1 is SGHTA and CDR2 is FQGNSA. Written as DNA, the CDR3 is TGTGCCAGCAGCTTAGCCCGTACCACTAACCCGGGACAGGGAATTTACGAGCAGTACTTC. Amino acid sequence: CASSLARTTNPGQGIYEQYF.

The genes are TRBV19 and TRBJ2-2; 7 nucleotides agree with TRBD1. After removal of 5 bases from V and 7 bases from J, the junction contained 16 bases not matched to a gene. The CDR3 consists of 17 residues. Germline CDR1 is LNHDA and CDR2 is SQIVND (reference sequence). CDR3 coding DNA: TGTGCCAGTAGTTTCATGCTCTGGACAGGAGGTGGCGGGGAGCTGTTTTTT. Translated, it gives CASSFMLWTGGGGELFF.

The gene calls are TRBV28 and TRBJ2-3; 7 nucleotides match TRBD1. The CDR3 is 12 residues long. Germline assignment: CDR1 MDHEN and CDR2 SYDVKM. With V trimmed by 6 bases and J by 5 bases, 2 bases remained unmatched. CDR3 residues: CASRQGRDTQYF. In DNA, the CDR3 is TGTGCCAGCAGACAGGGGAGAGATACGCAGTATTTT.

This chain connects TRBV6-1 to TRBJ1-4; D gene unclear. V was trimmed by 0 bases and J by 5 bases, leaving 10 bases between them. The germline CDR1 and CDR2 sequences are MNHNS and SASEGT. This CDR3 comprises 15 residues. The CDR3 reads CASSEAWGGNEKLFF. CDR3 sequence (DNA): TGTGCCAGCAGTGAAGCGTGGGGAGGGAATGAAAAACTGTTTTTT.

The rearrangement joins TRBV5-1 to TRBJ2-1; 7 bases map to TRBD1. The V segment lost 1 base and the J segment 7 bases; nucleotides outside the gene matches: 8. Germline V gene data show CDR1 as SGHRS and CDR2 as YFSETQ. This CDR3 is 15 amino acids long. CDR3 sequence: CASSLSEGAGNEQFF. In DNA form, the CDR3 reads TGCGCCAGCAGCTTGAGCGAGGGGGCAGGGAATGAGCAGTTCTTC. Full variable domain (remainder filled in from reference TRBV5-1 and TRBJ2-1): KAGVTQTPRYLIKTRGQQVTLSCSPISGHRSVSWYQQTPGQGLQFLFEYFSETQRNKGNFPGRFSGRQFSNSRSEMNVSTLELGDSALYLCASSLSEGAGNEQFFGPGTRLTVL.

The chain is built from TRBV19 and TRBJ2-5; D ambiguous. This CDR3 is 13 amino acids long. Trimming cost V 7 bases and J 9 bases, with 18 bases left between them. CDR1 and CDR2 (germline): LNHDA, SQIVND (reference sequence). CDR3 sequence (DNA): TGTGCCAGTAAAGCCAGGAGTCCAAGCGCCCAGTACTTC. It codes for CASKARSPSAQYF.